Presented here are 18 T cell receptor beta chains from one specimen sequenced in a study of CD39 and CD103 CD8 tumor-infiltrating T cells. Some clones are missing from TCRdb's copy, which holds only in-frame ones; the method was immunoSEQ multiplex PCR. The data show 1,500 to 1,700 clones, approximately 52% seen once. Specimen: CD39- CD103+ CD8+ T cells sorted from the tumor. Subset described: CD103+CD39- single-positive CD45RA- CD8 T cells. The receptor set was obtained from a human donor with head and neck squamous cell carcinoma.

The chain employs TRBV18 and TRBJ1-5, with TRBD1 matching 11 bases. The CDR3 is made up of 16 amino acids. Germline V gives CDR1 KGHSH, CDR2 LQKENI. V dropped 0 bases and J dropped 7; count of bases not matched to a gene: 5. The CDR3 sequence is CASSPPPGQGGQPQHF. The CDR3 nucleotides read TGTGCCAGCTCACCACCGCCGGGACAGGGGGGCCAGCCCCAGCATTTT.

The V gene is TRBV28, the J gene TRBJ1-1; TRBD1 is a possible D gene (5 bases). Germline CDR1 reads MDHEN; CDR2 reads SYDVKM. Trimming pared 3 bases from V and 4 bases from J, leaving 15 bases between. The CDR3 is 15 residues long. This CDR3 reads CASSFWGDSGTEAFF. The CDR3 DNA reads TGTGCCAGCAGTTTTTGGGGGGACTCTGGCACTGAAGCTTTCTTT.

The table lists this clone with a few counts. This chain joins TRBV7-9 and TRBJ1-6, with 8 bases matching TRBD1. The CDR3 consists of 15 residues. Trimming cost V 1 base and J 7 bases; bases outside gene matches: 3. Looked up from germline, CDR1 is SEHNR and CDR2 is FQNEAQ (reference sequence). The CDR3 DNA reads as TGTGCCAGCAGCTTAGAGACAGGGGTAAATTCACCCCTCCACTTT. Protein product: CASSLETGVNSPLHF. Based on the CDR3 plus reference TRBV7-9 and TRBJ1-6, the full variable domain is DTGVSQNPRHKITKRGQNVTFRCDPISEHNRLYWYRQTLGQGPEFLTYFQNEAQLEKSRLLSDRFSAERPKGSFSTLEIQRTEQGDSAMYLCASSLETGVNSPLHFGNGTRLTVT.

The V and J genes are TRBV19 and TRBJ1-2; tentatively, D is TRBD1 (5 bases). CDR1 and CDR2 from the germline V gene are LNHDA and SQIVND (reference sequence). The V end was cut by 7 bases, the J end by 3 bases, with 18 bases between. The CDR3 is 15 amino acids. The CDR3 DNA reads as TGTGCCAGTATGCCAAGGGGCAGAGAGGACTATGGCTACACCTTC. It is translated as CASMPRGREDYGYTF.

This clone is deemed medium-sized. V gene TRBV7-8 combines with J gene TRBJ2-2, with D perhaps being TRBD1 or TRBD2 (6 bases each). Trimming took 1 base from V and 4 from J, leaving 13 bases between them. Germline CDR1 reads SGHVS; CDR2 reads FQNEAQ. There are 16 residues in the CDR3. CDR3 amino acids: CASSLGGGQVTGELFF. The DNA for the CDR3 is TGTGCCAGCAGCTTAGGAGGGGGGCAAGTCACCGGGGAGCTGTTTTTT.

The chain carries TRBV2 and TRBJ2-7; D is ambiguous. The CDR3 is 13 residues long. V lost 7 bases to trimming and J lost 1 base, with 11 bases between them. Germline assignment: CDR1 SNHLY and CDR2 FYNNEI. CDR3 region: CASTLEDSYEQYF. The DNA of the CDR3 is TGTGCCAGCACGCTCGAGGATTCCTACGAGCAGTACTTC.

The chain carries TRBV13 and TRBJ1-1; a possible D gene is TRBD1 (5 bases). Trimming left V 3 bases short and J 1 base short, with 9 bases between. The CDR3 has 14 amino acids. Germline CDR1 PRHDT, CDR2 FYEKMQ (reference sequence). CDR3 protein: CASSLEQGNTEAFF. The DNA for the CDR3 is TGTGCCAGCAGCTTGGAGCAGGGGAACACTGAAGCTTTCTTT.

The chain is built from TRBV28 and TRBJ2-5, with 7 positions matching TRBD2. V was clipped by 3 bases and J by 11 bases; unmatched bases: 3. The CDR3 has 11 amino acids. CDR1 and CDR2 (germline): MDHEN, SYDVKM. The CDR3 coding sequence is TGTGCCAGCAGTTTCTTGCGGGGGCAGTACTTC. This translates into CASSFLRGQYF.

The rearrangement uses TRBV7-2 and TRBJ1-2; 7 nucleotides line up with TRBD1. The germline V gene has CDR1 SGHTA and CDR2 FQGNSA. The CDR3 has 15 amino acids. With V trimmed by 7 bases and J by 5 bases, 13 bases remained unmatched. The CDR3 sequence is CASTQGGFFKYGYTF. The DNA for the CDR3 is TGTGCCAGCACCCAGGGGGGTTTCTTTAAGTATGGCTACACCTTC.

The sample holds a few counts of this clone. This sequence joins TRBV11-2 and TRBJ2-7, with unresolved D. V was cut by 5 bases and J by 3 bases, with 17 bases left in between. The CDR3 spans 15 residues. CDR1 and CDR2 (germline): SGHAT, FQNNGV. The CDR3 region is CASSHVFGDSYEQYF. For the CDR3, the DNA is TGTGCCAGCAGCCACGTTTTTGGGGATAGCTACGAGCAGTACTTC.

This clone was recorded once. V and J are TRBV27 and TRBJ2-7; D is undetermined. Germline CDR1 reads MNHEY; CDR2 reads SMNVEV (reference sequence). The CDR3 consists of 13 residues. The V end lost 5 bases, the J end lost 0 bases, and 8 bases lay between the germline ends. The CDR3 sequence: CASSPTDSYEQYF. The CDR3 coding sequence is TGTGCCAGCAGTCCGACCGACTCCTACGAGCAGTACTTC.

This clone was seen a handful of times. This chain joins TRBV15 and TRBJ2-7; possible D gene TRBD2, 5 bases. Trimming cost V 0 bases and J 4 bases, with 10 bases left between them. The CDR3 is 14 amino acids. CDR1 and CDR2 from the germline V gene are LNHNV and YYDKDF (reference sequence). CDR3 in amino acids: CATSRDATSYEQYF. The CDR3 DNA reads as TGTGCCACCAGCAGAGATGCCACTAGTTACGAGCAGTACTTC.

The chain employs TRBV5-6 and TRBJ1-5, with no clear D. CDR1 is SGHDT and CDR2 is YYEEEE in the germline V gene. This CDR3 has 15 residues. Trimming left V 0 bases short and J 5 bases short, with 12 bases between. CDR3 sequence: CASSLGMQAYQPQHF. Here the CDR3 DNA reads TGTGCCAGCAGCTTGGGTATGCAGGCATATCAGCCCCAGCATTTT.

This clone was seen a handful of times. This chain joins TRBV30 and TRBJ2-7; D call uncertain. V was clipped by 2 bases and J by 3 bases, with 14 bases between them. The germline CDR1 and CDR2 sequences are GTSNPN and SVGIG (reference sequence). The CDR3 extends over 14 amino acids. For the CDR3, the DNA is TGTGCCTGGAGTCCCGCGACGGGTTACTACGAGCAGTACTTC. This gives the protein CAWSPATGYYEQYF. Based on the CDR3 plus reference TRBV30 and TRBJ2-7, the full variable domain is SQTIHQWPATLVQPVGSPLSLECTVEGTSNPNLYWYRQAAGRGLQLLFYSVGIGQISSEVPQNLSASRPQDRQFILSSKKLLLSDSGFYLCAWSPATGYYEQYFGPGTRLTVT.

For the CDR3, the DNA is TGTGCCAGCAGTTTATCCCCAGACACAGATACGCAGTATTTT. Amino acids: CASSLSPDTDTQYF. The genes are TRBV27 and TRBJ2-3; D call uncertain. CDR3 size: 14 residues. Trimming took 0 bases from V and 2 from J, leaving 6 bases between them. CDR1 is MNHEY and CDR2 is SMNVEV in the germline V gene (reference sequence).

The chain carries TRBV18 and TRBJ2-1; D unclear. Germline assignment: CDR1 KGHSH and CDR2 LQKENI. This CDR3 has 15 residues. The germline V and J ends were trimmed by 0 bases and 4 bases, with 10 bases remaining between them. The CDR3 sequence is CASSPPGVFYNEQFF. CDR3 coding DNA: TGTGCCAGCTCACCACCTGGAGTGTTTTACAATGAGCAGTTCTTC.

The chain has TRBV27 and TRBJ1-6; D unclear. Trimming stripped 5 bases from V and 9 bases from J, with 8 bases between. The germline V gene encodes CDR1 MNHEY and CDR2 SMNVEV (reference sequence). The CDR3 has 12 residues. The CDR3 region is CASSPSGSPLHF. CDR3 sequence (DNA): TGTGCCAGCAGTCCCTCAGGTTCACCCCTCCACTTT.

The chain carries TRBV28 and TRBJ1-5; D might be TRBD1 (6 bases). V lost 3 bases, J lost 3 bases, and 9 bases lay in between. There are 14 residues in the CDR3. CDR1 MDHEN and CDR2 SYDVKM come from the germline V gene. CDR3 loop: CASSFWGPNQPQHF. The DNA of the CDR3 is TGTGCCAGCAGTTTCTGGGGGCCCAATCAGCCCCAGCATTTT.